The 25 T cell receptor beta chains reported below all come from one sample, sequenced in a study of T cells in Graves' hyperthyroidism and ophthalmopathy. RNA transcripts gave rise to amplified TCR beta CDR3 regions. HTBI primers were the set used in a first-round RT-PCR of the TCR CDR3. TCRdb reanalysed the multiplex PCR reads using MiXCR and keeps one entry per CDR3 protein. Of approximately 410,000 distinct CDR3 sequences in the sample, approximately 14% were seen once. Material: blood. Receptors were obtained from a woman under 30 with Graves' hyperthyroidism.

This sequence joins TRBV7-9 and TRBJ1-4; 9 bases map to TRBD1. From germline, CDR1 is SEHNR and CDR2 FQNEAQ (reference sequence). This CDR3 contains 16 residues. V dropped 5 bases and J dropped 11; count of bases not matched to a gene: 15. CDR3 bases: TGTGCCAGCAGCGGTGCGGACAGGGGCCGTGGTGAGAAACTGTTTTTT. This gives the protein CASSGADRGRGEKLFF. The complete variable domain, with remaining parts taken from reference TRBV7-9 and TRBJ1-4, reads DTGVSQNPRHKITKRGQNVTFRCDPISEHNRLYWYRQTLGQGPEFLTYFQNEAQLEKSRLLSDRFSAERPKGSFSTLEIQRTEQGDSAMYLCASSGADRGRGEKLFFGSGTQLSVL.

DNA for the CDR3: TGCAGCGTTGCGGCGGGGGTAGAAGCTTTCTTT. This gives the protein CSVAAGVEAFF. The J gene is TRBJ1-1, the V gene TRBV29-1, with D possibly being TRBD1 (5 bases). Germline-derived CDR1 and CDR2 are SQVTM and ANQGSEA. The V and J ends lost 4 bases and 8 bases respectively, with 11 bases between them. This CDR3 has 11 amino acids.

J is TRBJ2-7 and V is TRBV4-3, with TRBD1 identical over 7 bases. Germline CDR1 is LGHNA and CDR2 is YSLEER. The CDR3 spans 16 residues. V was clipped by 0 bases and J by 3 bases; unmatched bases: 8. In DNA, the CDR3 is TGCGCCAGCAGCCAAGATCGACAGGGATTGAACTACGAGCAGTACTTC. Translating it yields CASSQDRQGLNYEQYF.

This clonotype was seen at least ten times. V and J are TRBV27 and TRBJ2-3; 10 nucleotides match TRBD2. CDR3 length: 17 amino acids. Germline V gene data show CDR1 as MNHEY and CDR2 as SMNVEV (reference sequence). With V trimmed by 1 base and J by 4 bases, 8 bases remained unmatched. CDR3 residues: CASSLFMPAGGADTQYF. CDR3 in DNA: TGTGCCAGCAGTTTATTTATGCCAGCGGGAGGGGCAGATACGCAGTATTTT.

This clonotype was counted ten times or more. This rearrangement joins TRBV6-6 to TRBJ1-5; D is ambiguous. Trimming took 0 bases from V and 7 from J, leaving 16 bases between them. CDR3 size: 16 residues. Germline V CDR1 and CDR2: MNHNY, SVGAGI (reference sequence). CDR3 sequence: CASSYSSSATGQPQHF. DNA for the CDR3: TGTGCCAGCAGTTACTCTTCCAGCGCTACGGGACAGCCCCAGCATTTT.

J is TRBJ1-5 and V is TRBV30; maybe TRBD1 (6 bases). The CDR3 contains 13 residues. V was shortened by 1 base and J by 6 bases, with 10 bases between the two germline ends. CDR1 is GTSNPN and CDR2 is SVGIG in the germline V gene (reference sequence). CDR3 amino acids: CAWSGGAGQPQHF. As DNA, the CDR3 is TGTGCCTGGAGTGGGGGGGCGGGTCAGCCCCAGCATTTT.

This clonotype has a count of ten or more. In DNA, the CDR3 is TGCAGTGCCCCCCGAGGACAGAACACTGAAGCTTTCTTT. Translated, it gives CSAPRGQNTEAFF. The chain joins TRBV20-1 to TRBJ1-1; weak D call: TRBD1 (5 bases). V lost 6 bases, J lost 1 base, and 12 bases lay in between. Germline V lookup: CDR1 DFQATT, CDR2 SNEGSKA (reference sequence). The CDR3 length is 13 residues.

In its sample, this clonotype was seen many times. The chain uses TRBV7-9 and TRBJ2-3; 7 bases line up with TRBD2. The germline gives CDR1 SEHNR, CDR2 FQNEAQ (reference sequence). The length of the CDR3 is 16 residues. V was pared by 8 bases and J by 3 bases, with 14 bases of the junction left unmatched. DNA of the CDR3: TGTGCCAGCTCTGGGGCTAGCGGCCCAAGAACAGATACGCAGTATTTT. Translating it yields CASSGASGPRTDTQYF.

This clonotype was seen more than once but under ten times. This chain links TRBV28 with TRBJ2-1, with TRBD2 matching 9 bases. This CDR3 is built from 13 residues. Germline V lookup: CDR1 MDHEN, CDR2 SYDVKM. V gave up 6 bases and J gave up 14 bases; unmatched junction bases: 11. CDR3 coding DNA: TGTGCCAGCAGGGAGTTTAGCGGGAGTCCGGAGTTCTTC. Translated, it gives CASREFSGSPEFF.

This clonotype was detected only a few times. V usage is TRBV2 and J usage is TRBJ2-2; the match to TRBD2 covers 7 bases. The CDR3 runs to 14 residues. Germline V gene lookup returns CDR1 SNHLY and CDR2 FYNNEI. Unmatched junction bases numbered 10, after V lost 9 bases and J lost 6 bases. CDR3 bases: TGTGCCAGTAAGCCGGCGGGAGAAGCCGGGGAGCTGTTTTTT. This codes for CASKPAGEAGELFF.

The V and J genes are TRBV19 and TRBJ2-1; possible D gene TRBD1, 5 bases. The CDR3 runs 15 residues. Germline values: CDR1 LNHDA, CDR2 SQIVND (reference sequence). The V end lost 5 bases, the J end lost 5 bases, and 16 bases lay between the germline ends. CDR3 sequence reads: CASSEGSRAHNEQFF. The CDR3 DNA follows: TGTGCCAGTAGTGAAGGTAGCAGGGCCCACAATGAGCAGTTCTTC. The full variable domain, in which reference TRBV19 and TRBJ2-1 provide the parts outside the CDR3, is DGGITQSPKYLFRKEGQNVTLSCEQNLNHDAMYWYRQDPGQGLRLIYYSQIVNDFQKGDIAEGYSVSREKKESFPLTVTSAQKNPTAFYLCASSEGSRAHNEQFFGPGTRLTVL.

This chain links TRBV9 with TRBJ2-1; 10 nucleotides line up with TRBD2. V trimming: 4 bases; J trimming: 2 bases; junction bases outside the gene matches: 9. CDR3 length: 17 residues. CDR1 SGDLS and CDR2 YYNGEE come from the germline V gene. Here the CDR3 reads CASSRSTSGKTYNEQFF. The CDR3 nucleotides are TGTGCCAGCAGCCGGAGTACTAGCGGGAAAACCTACAATGAGCAGTTCTTC.

This clonotype appeared many times. The chain carries TRBV10-2 and TRBJ1-1; a possible D gene is TRBD1 (5 bases). The CDR3 extends over 15 amino acids. Trimming removed 6 bases from V and 0 bases from J, with 14 bases in between. Germline V gene data show CDR1 as WSHSY and CDR2 as SAAADI. CDR3 in amino acids: CASRGDGRLNTEAFF. The CDR3 nucleotides read TGCGCCAGCAGGGGGGATGGACGGTTGAACACTGAAGCTTTCTTT.

This clonotype was observed many times. This chain joins TRBV7-2 and TRBJ2-1; perhaps TRBD2 as D (5 bases). Trimming took off 3 bases at V and 0 bases at J, with 21 bases between the two ends. The germline CDR1 and CDR2 sequences are SGHTA and FQGNSA. The CDR3 length is 19 residues. The CDR3 loop is CASSFLPVVGSFSYNEQFF. CDR3 bases: TGTGCCAGCAGCTTCTTACCCGTTGTTGGGAGCTTCTCCTACAATGAGCAGTTCTTC.

This clonotype was detected ten times or more. The J gene is TRBJ1-2, the V gene TRBV11-2, with D unresolved. V lost 0 bases to trimming and J lost 4 bases, with 12 bases between them. CDR1 is SGHAT, CDR2 FQNNGV, per germline. This CDR3 region has 15 residues. CDR3 bases: TGTGCCAGCAGCTTAGAGGCAGGAACTATCTATGGCTACACCTTC. Translated: CASSLEAGTIYGYTF.

This clonotype was recorded at least ten times. The chain carries TRBV2 and TRBJ2-1; D possibly matches TRBD1 or TRBD2 (5 bases each). Germline-derived CDR1 and CDR2 are SNHLY and FYNNEI. Trimming removed 7 bases at V and 4 bases at J, with 17 bases between. CDR3 length equals 15 residues. CDR3 nucleotides: TGTGCCAGCACCATGGGACCTCAAGAATACAATGAGCAGTTCTTC. Translation: CASTMGPQEYNEQFF.

The chain links TRBV6-2 or TRBV6-3 to TRBJ2-2; 7 nucleotides match TRBD1. CDR3 length: 15 amino acids. V was clipped by 7 bases and J by 8 bases; unmatched bases: 13. CDR1 MNHEY and CDR2 SVGEGT come from the germline V gene. CDR3 protein: CASKQQGPEAGELFF. The CDR3 DNA follows: TGTGCCAGCAAACAACAGGGGCCCGAGGCGGGGGAGCTGTTTTTT.

This clonotype has just a few counts. The rearrangement uses TRBV20-1 and TRBJ2-5; 11 nucleotides align to TRBD2. Germline CDR1 is DFQATT and CDR2 is SNEGSKA (reference sequence). The junction had 3 bases not matched to a gene; V was cut back by 3 bases and J by 3 bases. The CDR3 is 14 amino acids. As DNA, the CDR3 is TGCAGTGCTAGGAAGACTAGCGGGAAAGAGACCCAGTACTTC. This codes for CSARKTSGKETQYF.

The chain carries TRBV28 and TRBJ1-3; D uncertain. V was clipped by 4 bases and J by 4 bases, with 11 bases between them. Per the germline V gene, CDR1 is MDHEN and CDR2 is SYDVKM. This CDR3 has 14 residues. DNA for the CDR3: TGTGCCAGCAGTTCTGACGTAATAGGAAACACCATATATTTT. This codes for CASSSDVIGNTIYF. Complete variable domain (other parts from reference TRBV28 and TRBJ1-3): DVKVTQSSRYLVKRTGEKVFLECVQDMDHENMFWYRQDPGLGLRLIYFSYDVKMKEKGDIPEGYSVSREKKERFSLILESASTNQTSMYLCASSSDVIGNTIYFGEGSWLTVV.

This clonotype came up many times. This chain uses TRBV12-5 with TRBJ1-2; no clear D gene. V was clipped by 1 base and J by 7 bases, with 16 bases between them. CDR3 length equals 15 residues. The V gene's germline CDR1 is LGHNT and CDR2 FRNRAP. The CDR3 spells CASGLDSSSYSGYTF. The CDR3 nucleotides are TGTGCTAGTGGTTTGGACAGCTCTAGCTACTCTGGCTACACCTTC.

The rearrangement links TRBV20-1 to TRBJ1-6; possibly TRBD1 for D (6 bases). Per germline, CDR1 DFQATT and CDR2 SNEGSKA (reference sequence). This CDR3 spans 14 amino acids. V lost 0 bases and J 9 bases, leaving 12 bases between the germline ends. The CDR3 region has the DNA TGCAGTGCTAGAGATCTTCAGGGGATTTCACCCCTCCACTTT. Translation gives CSARDLQGISPLHF.

This clonotype turned up a few times. This rearrangement joins TRBV2 to TRBJ2-3; 8 bases align to TRBD1. The V gene end was trimmed by 3 bases and the J gene end by 1 base; junction bases not matched to a gene: 9. Germline V gene sequence: CDR1 SNHLY, CDR2 FYNNEI. The CDR3 length is 17 residues. The CDR3 coding sequence is TGTGCCAGCAGTGACTCGGCCAGGGGGCCTGGCACAGATACGCAGTATTTT. Translated: CASSDSARGPGTDTQYF.

At least ten counts were recorded for this clonotype. The chain has TRBV7-2 and TRBJ2-7; D may be TRBD1 (6 bases). Trimming cost V 2 bases and J 2 bases, with 10 bases left between them. This CDR3 comprises 14 residues. Germline assignment: CDR1 SGHTA and CDR2 FQGNSA. For the CDR3, the DNA is TGTGCCAGCAGCTTAAACAGGGATACCTACGAGCAGTACTTC. Residues: CASSLNRDTYEQYF.

This clonotype was picked up a small number of times. This chain connects TRBV4-3 to TRBJ1-2, with no clear D. The CDR3 length is 13 residues. V was shortened by 3 bases and J by 4 bases, with 9 bases between the two germline ends. The V gene's germline CDR1 is LGHNA and CDR2 YSLEER. CDR3 loop: CASSHLGSYGYTF. As DNA, the CDR3 is TGCGCCAGCAGCCACCTCGGGAGCTATGGCTACACCTTC.

This clonotype has just a few counts. This rearrangement joins TRBV5-1 to TRBJ1-4, with no clear D. From germline, CDR1 is SGHRS and CDR2 YFSETQ. CDR3 size: 14 residues. Trimming shortened V by 6 bases and J by 2 bases, and 11 bases separated the two germline ends. The CDR3 is CASKSGLTNEKLFF. The CDR3 coding sequence is TGCGCCAGCAAATCAGGTCTCACTAATGAAAAACTGTTTTTT. Full variable domain (remainder filled in from reference TRBV5-1 and TRBJ1-4): KAGVTQTPRYLIKTRGQQVTLSCSPISGHRSVSWYQQTPGQGLQFLFEYFSETQRNKGNFPGRFSGRQFSNSRSEMNVSTLELGDSALYLCASKSGLTNEKLFFGSGTQLSVL.